The clone carrying this TCR beta chain was seen at least ten times. The antigen remains unidentified. Germline values: CDR1 LGHDT, CDR2 YNNKEL (reference sequence). With 4 bases removed from V and 1 base from J, the gap between germline ends came to 13 bases. The CDR3 is 15 amino acids. The entry originates in a study of post-analysis software for immune sequencing data. Whole-study findings and limits: Controls showed lower frequencies than patients for five TRBV segments, and TRBV5-6, TRBV5-1 and TRBV20-1 were among these. Strong co-clustering by F measure was seen for same-batch samples. Those with multiple sclerosis, the patient group, showed significantly lower normalized Chao1 diversity than controls.

Unique molecular identifiers were present in the TCR beta cDNA libraries. Out of roughly 0.85 to 11 million T cells, some 480,000 cDNA molecules were generated. TCRdb reprocessed the PCR reads via MiXCR and lists one record per CDR3 protein. The sample carries about 540,000 distinct CDR3 sequences, 34% recorded once. This chain uses TRBV3-1 with TRBJ1-2; perhaps TRBD1 as D (5 bases). What was sequenced was blood. The sequence came from a girl between 2 and 17 years old with multiple sclerosis. The chain's CDR3 is CASSRQQAINYGYTF. CDR3 coding DNA: TGTGCCAGCAGCCGCCAACAGGCAATTAACTATGGCTACACCTTC.